Listed here are 5 T cell receptor beta chains from one sample, sequenced in a study of shared clonotypes between healthy human individuals. TCRdb's copy holds only in-frame clones and misses some; the assay was immunoSEQ multiplex PCR. The table lists about 2.3 million clones, 80% to 95% of them singletons. The sample comprised naive CD4+ T cells from PBMCs. Subset given: CD45RA+ positively selected. The receptors derive from a man between 18 and 29 years old in good health. Some clones in this sample may be carry-over from other donors' samples.

V gene TRBV11-2 combines with J gene TRBJ2-2; TRBD2 agrees at 10 bases. V lost 5 bases, J lost 4 bases, and 4 bases stayed unmatched. The CDR3 runs to 15 residues. CDR1 and CDR2 (germline): SGHAT, FQNNGV. CDR3 coding DNA: TGTGCCAGCAGCCTCTTAGCGGGAGGCACCGGGGAGCTGTTTTTT. Translated, it gives CASSLLAGGTGELFF.

The gene calls are TRBV6-5 and TRBJ1-1, with D possibly TRBD1 on 5 matching bases. This CDR3 has 15 residues. Germline V gene sequence: CDR1 MNHEY, CDR2 SVGAGI. The V gene lost 6 bases and the J gene lost 6 bases, with 20 bases spanning the gap. As DNA, the CDR3 is TGTGCCAGCAGAAGCGTTTTGACAGTCGGGGCTGAAGCTTTCTTT. This gives the protein CASRSVLTVGAEAFF.

The V gene is TRBV11-3, the J gene TRBJ2-1, with 11 bases identical to TRBD2. Germline V CDR1 and CDR2: SGHNT, YENEEA. J gave up 8 bases and V 1 base, and 10 bases lay outside the gene matches. The CDR3 has 17 residues. The CDR3 DNA sequence: TGTGCCAGCAGCTTAGGGTCGGGTAGCGGGAGGGGGGATGAGCAGTTCTTC. It encodes CASSLGSGSGRGDEQFF.

The gene calls are TRBV7-6 and TRBJ2-7; D ambiguous. V was shortened by 2 bases and J by 3 bases, with 8 bases between the two germline ends. The CDR3 contains 13 residues. CDR1 is SGHVS and CDR2 is FNYEAQ in the germline V gene. CDR3 region: CASSLSGDYEQYF. The CDR3 coding sequence is TGTGCCAGCAGCTTATCTGGGGACTACGAGCAGTACTTC.

In its sample, this clone was seen once. J is TRBJ2-5 and V is TRBV5-4; TRBD1 aligns across 9 bases. Germline V gene data show CDR1 as SGHNT and CDR2 as YYREEE (reference sequence). This CDR3 region has 14 residues. J gave up 4 bases and V 3 bases, and 4 bases lay outside the gene matches. In DNA form, the CDR3 reads TGTGCCAGCAGCTCGACAGGGGGGGGAGAGACCCAGTACTTC. As protein: CASSSTGGGETQYF.